What follows is one T cell receptor beta chain and its context. The sample is drawn from a study of T cell changes during pregnancy in multiple sclerosis. Clones were sequenced by immunoSEQ multiplex PCR, and TCRdb holds only the in-frame ones, with some missing. Of 95,000 to 100,000 clones in the sample, more than 85% were seen once. V was cut by 10 bases and J by 4 bases, with 10 bases left in between. CDR3 length: 11 amino acids. Germline V gene data show CDR1 as MDHEN and CDR2 as SYDVKM. The TCR was taken from a female donor with multiple sclerosis, enrolled in a pregnancy study. The V call is TRBV28, the J call TRBJ1-2, with D tentatively TRBD1 (5 bases). The sample was peripheral blood, taken in the second trimester of pregnancy. CDR3: CATSTAYGYTF. In nucleotides, the CDR3 is TGTGCCACCTCGACAGCCTATGGCTACACCTTC.